Shown below are 29 T cell receptor beta chains from a single sample sequenced in a study of T cells in Graves' hyperthyroidism and ophthalmopathy. The TCR beta CDR3 regions underwent amplification using RNA transcripts as the source. Carried out on the TCR CDR3, a first-round RT-PCR used the HTBI primer set. TCRdb reprocessed the multiplex PCR reads via MiXCR and lists one record per CDR3 protein. This repertoire shows some 270,000 distinct CDR3 sequences, roughly 13% found once; its top ten account for 7.9%. The source material was blood. The receptors were gathered from a woman in her thirties or forties with Graves' hyperthyroidism.

The chain has TRBV19 and TRBJ2-7, with D tentatively TRBD2 (6 bases). V lost 4 bases and J 3 bases, leaving 19 bases between the germline ends. Germline CDR1 LNHDA, CDR2 SQIVND (reference sequence). There are 16 residues in the CDR3. The CDR3 loop is CASSTQGGAVDYEQYF. Written as DNA, the CDR3 is TGTGCCAGTAGTACCCAGGGAGGCGCAGTCGACTACGAGCAGTACTTC.

The rearrangement links TRBV5-1 to TRBJ2-6; TRBD1 might be the D (6 bases). Trimming shortened V by 1 base and J by 2 bases, and 13 bases separated the two germline ends. This CDR3 region has 17 residues. CDR1 is SGHRS, CDR2 YFSETQ, per germline. For the CDR3, the DNA is TGCGCCAGCAGCTTGCCAGGGGCTAGAACTGGGGCCAACGTCCTGACTTTC. Its translation: CASSLPGARTGANVLTF.

In this sample, this clonotype turned up many times. This chain connects TRBV5-1 to TRBJ2-5, with TRBD1 matching over 9 bases. The CDR3 totals 15 residues. The germline gives CDR1 SGHRS, CDR2 YFSETQ. Germline trimming cut 4 bases from V and 3 bases from J; bases unmatched to any gene: 7. The DNA of the CDR3 is TGCGCCAGCAGCGACGGACAGGGGACAAAAGAGACCCAGTACTTC. Its translation is CASSDGQGTKETQYF.

The rearrangement uses TRBV19 and TRBJ1-5; 10 bases align to TRBD1. Germline V gene sequence: CDR1 LNHDA, CDR2 SQIVND (reference sequence). Germline trimming cut 3 bases from V and 5 bases from J; bases unmatched to any gene: 1. This CDR3 spans 14 amino acids. The CDR3 sequence: CASSIDRGHQPQHF. In nucleotides, the CDR3 is TGTGCCAGTAGTATCGACAGGGGGCATCAGCCCCAGCATTTT.

Note on this clonotype: A much larger clone sits a single nucleotide away, making a read error possible. The chain carries TRBV20-1 and TRBJ2-1, with TRBD1 identical over 9 bases. This CDR3 region has 13 residues. Germline CDR1 reads DFQATT; CDR2 reads SNEGSKA (reference sequence). DNA of the CDR3: TGCAGCTATAAGGACAGGGGATCCAATGAGCAGTTCTTC. The encoded protein is CSYKDRGSNEQFF.

This clonotype showed up just a few times. The chain uses TRBV29-1 and TRBJ2-3, with a tentative D call TRBD2 (7 bases). Per the germline V gene, CDR1 is SQVTM and CDR2 is ANQGSEA. CDR3 length: 14 amino acids. Trimming cost V 3 bases and J 6 bases, with 16 bases left between them. CDR3 region: CSVDSSGGGDTQYF. The CDR3, as DNA: TGCAGCGTTGATTCTAGCGGAGGGGGGGATACGCAGTATTTT.

This clonotype showed up just a few times. The chain uses TRBV30 and TRBJ1-3, with D unclear. CDR3 length: 14 amino acids. The V gene lost 8 bases and the J gene lost 0 bases, with 14 bases spanning the gap. Germline V gene data show CDR1 as GTSNPN and CDR2 as SVGIG (reference sequence). The CDR3 region is CARGNVGSGNTIYF. In DNA form, the CDR3 reads TGTGCCCGAGGAAACGTAGGCTCTGGAAACACCATATATTTT.

This clonotype has ten or more counts. The CDR3 DNA sequence: TGTGCCAGCAGTTACCAGGGTTTGAACACTGAAGCTTTCTTT. This gives the protein CASSYQGLNTEAFF. The chain recombines TRBV6-5 with TRBJ1-1; TRBD1 is a possible D gene (5 bases). Trimming removed 2 bases at V and 0 bases at J, with 7 bases between. In germline, CDR1 is MNHEY, CDR2 SVGAGI. The CDR3 runs to 14 residues.

This clonotype was counted ten times or more. V gene TRBV13 combines with J gene TRBJ1-2; D uncertain. This CDR3 spans 14 amino acids. The germline V and J ends were trimmed by 1 base and 2 bases, with 8 bases remaining between them. The V gene's germline CDR1 is PRHDT and CDR2 FYEKMQ (reference sequence). The CDR3: CASSLVRGNYGYTF. The CDR3 nucleotides read TGTGCCAGCAGCTTAGTCCGAGGGAACTATGGCTACACCTTC.

This clonotype was picked up a small number of times. The rearrangement joins TRBV12-3 or TRBV12-4 to TRBJ2-2, with 7 bases identical to TRBD1. The length of the CDR3 is 13 residues. Trimming removed 7 bases from V and 8 bases from J; junction bases left unmatched: 7. The CDR3 coding sequence is TGTGCCAGCACCAGACAGGGTGGGGGGGAGCTGTTTTTT. As protein: CASTRQGGGELFF.

This clonotype was counted ten times or more. The J gene is TRBJ1-5, the V gene TRBV6-1; D unclear. The V end was cut by 5 bases, the J end by 4 bases, with 9 bases between. Germline lookup yields CDR1 MNHNS and CDR2 SASEGT. This CDR3 is 13 amino acids long. The CDR3 region has the DNA TGTGCCAGCAGTTACGTGGAAAATCAGCCCCAGCATTTT. Encoded protein: CASSYVENQPQHF.

This clonotype was seen many times. The rearrangement links TRBV30 to TRBJ1-1; D possibly corresponds to TRBD1 (5 bases). Germline V lookup: CDR1 GTSNPN, CDR2 SVGIG (reference sequence). The ends were cut back, 4 bases at V and 4 bases at J, with 13 bases in the middle. This CDR3 comprises 13 residues. CDR3 loop: CAWKGDFFTEAFF. As DNA, the CDR3 is TGTGCCTGGAAAGGGGATTTTTTCACTGAAGCTTTCTTT.

In its sample, this clonotype was seen a few times. CDR3 coding DNA: TGTGCCAGCAGCCAAGAATTGGCGACAGGGGCTTTTGGCAATGAGCAGTTCTTC. Protein sequence: CASSQELATGAFGNEQFF. This rearrangement joins TRBV3-1 to TRBJ2-1; 8 positions match TRBD1. The length of the CDR3 is 18 residues. J was trimmed by 6 bases and V by 0 bases; bases with no gene match: 13. Looked up from germline, CDR1 is LGHDT and CDR2 is YNNKEL (reference sequence).

This clonotype was picked up many times. The chain combines TRBV10-3 with TRBJ2-1, with D possibly being TRBD1 (6 bases). Germline assignment: CDR1 ENHRY and CDR2 SYGVKD. V was clipped by 4 bases and J by 10 bases, with 11 bases between them. The CDR3 contains 12 residues. This chain's CDR3 is CAISAITGEQFF. CDR3 DNA sequence: TGTGCCATCAGTGCGATTACAGGGGAGCAGTTCTTC.

Remarks on this clonotype: This sequence may be a read error, since a much larger clone differs from it by one base. The V gene is TRBV2, the J gene TRBJ2-5; perhaps TRBD1 as D (5 bases). Trimming stripped 10 bases from V and 5 bases from J, with 17 bases between. Germline CDR1 and CDR2: SNHLY and FYNNEI. The CDR3 is 13 amino acids. The CDR3 reads CANSRVLLETQYF. The CDR3, as DNA: TGTGCCAACAGCAGGGTTCTTTTGGAGACCCAGTACTTC. Combining the CDR3 with reference TRBV2 and TRBJ2-5 gives the whole variable domain EPEVTQTPSHQVTQMGQEVILRCVPISNHLYFYWYRQILGQKVEFLVSFYNNEISEKSEIFDDQFSVERPDGSNFTLKIRSTKLEDSAMYFCANSRVLLETQYFGPGTRLLVL.

This clonotype was seen more than once but under ten times. V and J are TRBV6-1 and TRBJ1-5; 7 positions match TRBD1. Germline CDR1 reads MNHNS; CDR2 reads SASEGT. The J segment lost 0 bases and the V segment lost 6 bases, leaving 5 bases of the junction unmatched. This CDR3 is built from 15 residues. The CDR3 is CASRSQGVSNQPQHF. The CDR3 DNA is TGTGCCAGCAGGTCTCAGGGGGTTAGCAATCAGCCCCAGCATTTT.

This clonotype was observed at least ten times. This chain joins TRBV6-1 and TRBJ1-2, with a possible D match to TRBD1 (5 bases). The germline V gene has CDR1 MNHNS and CDR2 SASEGT. Between the trimmed V and J ends, which lost 8 bases and 5 bases, there was a span of 15 bases. The CDR3 is 13 amino acids. CDR3 bases: TGTGCCAGCTCGGCGGGGGATCGATATGGCTACACCTTC. Residues: CASSAGDRYGYTF.

V gene TRBV5-8 combines with J gene TRBJ2-1; TRBD1 matches at 8 bases. The CDR3 extends over 16 amino acids. V lost 1 base and J lost 3; bases outside the gene matches: 6. CDR1 is SGHTS, CDR2 YDEGEE, per germline. The DNA of the CDR3 is TGTGCCAGCAGCTTGCAGGGGGCTGCTGGCTACAATGAGCAGTTCTTC. Its protein is CASSLQGAAGYNEQFF.

This clonotype was observed many times. CDR3 nucleotide sequence: TGCAGCGTTCAGCTAGCGGCCTACGAGCAGTACTTC. Translating it yields CSVQLAAYEQYF. The rearrangement links TRBV29-1 to TRBJ2-7, with 7 bases aligning to TRBD2. The CDR3 is 12 residues long. J lost 2 bases, V lost 5 bases, and 3 bases had no gene match. Germline V gene data show CDR1 as SQVTM and CDR2 as ANQGSEA.

The rearrangement joins TRBV7-3 to TRBJ2-3; 7 bases agree with TRBD2. Germline V lookup: CDR1 SGHTA, CDR2 FQGTGA. The CDR3 has 13 residues. V shed 4 bases and J 4 bases; nucleotides not matched to a gene: 2. The CDR3, as DNA: TGTGCCAGCAGCTCGGGGGGAGCAGATACGCAGTATTTT. This translates into CASSSGGADTQYF.

V and J are TRBV20-1 and TRBJ2-5; D is uncertain. The length of the CDR3 is 15 residues. V was shortened by 2 bases and J by 1 base, with 14 bases between the two germline ends. From germline, CDR1 is DFQATT and CDR2 SNEGSKA (reference sequence). CDR3 DNA: TGCAGTGCTAGACCCCTGATCAAGGGCCAAGAGACCCAGTACTTC. Translation: CSARPLIKGQETQYF.

There are many counts of this clonotype. The V and J genes are TRBV20-1 and TRBJ1-2; D call uncertain. The CDR3 loop spans 14 amino acids. V shed 3 bases and J shed 2 bases, with 13 bases lying between them. The germline CDR1 and CDR2 sequences are DFQATT and SNEGSKA (reference sequence). For the CDR3, the DNA is TGCAGTGCTAGGCCCCATGGGGTGAACTATGGCTACACCTTC. Amino acids: CSARPHGVNYGYTF.

The CDR3 reads CASSPNKGNTEAFF. The CDR3 nucleotides read TGTGCCAGCTCGCCGAACAAGGGTAACACTGAAGCTTTCTTT. This chain joins TRBV18 and TRBJ1-1; no clear D. V lost 6 bases and J 2 bases, leaving 13 bases between the germline ends. The CDR3 runs 14 residues. CDR1 and CDR2 from the germline V gene are KGHSH and LQKENI.

This clonotype was picked up many times. This chain uses TRBV7-2 with TRBJ1-3; D possibly corresponds to TRBD1 (5 bases). V was cut by 5 bases and J by 9 bases, with 17 bases left in between. Looked up from germline, CDR1 is SGHTA and CDR2 is FQGNSA. The CDR3 covers 14 residues. The chain's CDR3 is CASSDFGPGGTIYF. The CDR3 nucleotides read TGTGCCAGCAGCGATTTTGGCCCGGGGGGCACCATATATTTT.

This chain uses TRBV28 with TRBJ2-6; no reliable D call. This CDR3 has 16 amino acids. CDR1 and CDR2 from the germline V gene are MDHEN and SYDVKM. With 7 bases removed from V and 0 bases from J, the gap between germline ends came to 13 bases. For the CDR3, the DNA is TGTGCCAGCAAGTCCGGCTGGGTCTCTGGGGCCAACGTCCTGACTTTC. Residues: CASKSGWVSGANVLTF.

This clonotype was observed a handful of times. V and J are TRBV29-1 and TRBJ2-1; TRBD2 agrees at 14 bases. The CDR3 extends over 14 amino acids. The germline V gene has CDR1 SQVTM and CDR2 ANQGSEA. Unmatched junction bases numbered 2, after V lost 3 bases and J lost 7 bases. The CDR3 reads CSVEGLAGVNEQFF. The CDR3 DNA sequence: TGCAGCGTTGAGGGACTAGCGGGAGTTAATGAGCAGTTCTTC.

This clonotype was observed at least ten times. The chain joins TRBV28 to TRBJ1-1; 7 nucleotides align to TRBD1. Germline trimming cut 5 bases from V and 0 bases from J; bases unmatched to any gene: 9. CDR3 length: 16 residues. CDR1 and CDR2 (germline): MDHEN, SYDVKM. Here the CDR3 DNA reads TGTGCCAGCAGTACCGCCCGACAGGGAATGAACACTGAAGCTTTCTTT. It specifies CASSTARQGMNTEAFF.

This clonotype was counted only a few times. This rearrangement joins TRBV20-1 to TRBJ2-7, with D possibly matching TRBD2 (6 bases). Germline CDR1 reads DFQATT; CDR2 reads SNEGSKA (reference sequence). The CDR3 is 14 amino acids. Trimming shortened V by 3 bases and J by 3 bases, and 15 bases separated the two germline ends. CDR3 bases: TGCAGTGCTAGGGCCGGGACTCGCCTCTACGAGCAGTACTTC. Amino acid sequence: CSARAGTRLYEQYF.

This clonotype has a single count. The rearrangement joins TRBV6-1 to TRBJ1-6; 7 bases align to TRBD1. The CDR3 is 14 residues long. Germline V CDR1 and CDR2: MNHNS, SASEGT. Trimming removed 8 bases from V and 6 bases from J; junction bases left unmatched: 7. The CDR3 DNA follows: TGTGCCAGCTTTGCCCGGGACAGTAATTCACCCCTCCACTTT. Protein product: CASFARDSNSPLHF.